This T cell receptor (beta chain) originates from a study of cytomegalovirus exposure and HLA in healthy donors. Study conclusions and caveats: Reports credit the classifier with highly specific, highly sensitive diagnosis of cytomegalovirus status. Across HLA loci, a later analysis found differing TCR association rates, with DRB1 most and HLA-C fewest. In vitro checks showed that three CMV-associated chains really do target CMV antigens.

As regards this clone: Antigen unknown.

PCR involved 60 Vbeta and 13 Jbeta primers. Assay: immunoSEQ multiplex PCR; the TCRdb copy retains only in-frame clones and omits some. Of 150,000 to 200,000 clones in the sample, 81% were seen once. Unrecorded immune exposures were likely, despite nominal health at sampling. What was sequenced was PBMCs. The sequence was obtained from a man aged 40-55 years in good health and CMV-seropositive.

The CDR3 loop reads CASSPTPRGGLAGADEQFF. CDR3 coding DNA: TGTGCCAGCTCACCTACCCCGAGAGGGGGACTAGCGGGAGCTGATGAGCAGTTCTTC. The chain combines TRBV18 with TRBJ2-1; 14 bases agree with TRBD2. V trimming: 3 bases; J trimming: 8 bases; junction bases outside the gene matches: 15. There are 19 residues in the CDR3. CDR1 KGHSH and CDR2 LQKENI come from the germline V gene.